This T cell receptor beta chain was identified in a study of a mutant IDH1 vaccine in newly diagnosed glioma. As for the study in general: The study gave patients eight vaccinations in weeks 1, 3, 5, 7, 11, 15, 19, 23. Therapy received beforehand was radiotherapy, temozolomide, or both, with most patients given both. Treated patients, 62.5% male and about 38% female, averaged about 40 years of age.

Deletions cut 2 bases from V and 2 bases from J, with 13 bases between. In germline, CDR1 is MGHDK, CDR2 SYGVNS. This CDR3 is 15 amino acids long. Time point specified: week 5, during vaccination. Alongside topical imiquimod, each dose of vaccine comprised 300 ug of mutant IDH1 20-mer peptide. Notes on this clone: Its antigen is not identified.

Repertoires were generated with immunoSEQ multiplex PCR, while TCRdb's copy carries only in-frame clones and drops some. The data show tens of thousands of clones, about 77% seen once. J is TRBJ2-7 and V is TRBV25-1; no clear D gene. The material was PBMCs, obtained from a glioma patient whose treatment included an IDH1 peptide vaccine. This TCR was sampled from a man in his fifties or sixties with glioma. Here the CDR3 DNA reads TGTGCCAGCAGTGAAGATTCTGATTTAGCCTACGAGCAGTACTTC. It specifies CASSEDSDLAYEQYF.